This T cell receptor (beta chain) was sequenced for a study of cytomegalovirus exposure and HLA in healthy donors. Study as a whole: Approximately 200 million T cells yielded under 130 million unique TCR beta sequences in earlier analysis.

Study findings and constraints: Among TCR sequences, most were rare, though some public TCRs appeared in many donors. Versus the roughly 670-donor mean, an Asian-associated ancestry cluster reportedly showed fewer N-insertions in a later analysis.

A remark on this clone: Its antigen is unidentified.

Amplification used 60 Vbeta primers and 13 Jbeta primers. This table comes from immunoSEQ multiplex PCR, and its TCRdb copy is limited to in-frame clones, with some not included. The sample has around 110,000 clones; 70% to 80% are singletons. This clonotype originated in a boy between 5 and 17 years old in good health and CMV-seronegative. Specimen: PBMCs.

The CDR3 sequence is CASSPASGDEQYF. CDR3 nucleotides: TGTGCCAGCTCTCCCGCTAGCGGGGACGAGCAGTACTTC. The chain recombines TRBV9 with TRBJ2-7, with TRBD2 identical over 9 bases. This CDR3 is 13 amino acids long. Germline assignment: CDR1 SGDLS and CDR2 YYNGEE. V was pared by 7 bases and J by 5 bases, with 7 bases of the junction left unmatched.